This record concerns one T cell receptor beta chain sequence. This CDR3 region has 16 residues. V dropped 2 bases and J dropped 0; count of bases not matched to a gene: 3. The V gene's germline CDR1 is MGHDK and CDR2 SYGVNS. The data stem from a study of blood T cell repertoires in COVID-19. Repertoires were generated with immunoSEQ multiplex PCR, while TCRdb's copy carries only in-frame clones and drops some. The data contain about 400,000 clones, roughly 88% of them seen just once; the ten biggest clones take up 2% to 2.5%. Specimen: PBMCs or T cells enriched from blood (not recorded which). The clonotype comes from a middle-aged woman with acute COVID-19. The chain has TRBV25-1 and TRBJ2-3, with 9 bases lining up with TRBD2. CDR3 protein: CASSEGSGGSTDTQYF. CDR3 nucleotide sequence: TGTGCCAGCAGTGAAGGAAGCGGGGGGAGCACAGATACGCAGTATTTT. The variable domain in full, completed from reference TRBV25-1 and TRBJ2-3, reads EADIYQTPRYLVIGTGKKITLECSQTMGHDKMYWYQQDPGMELHLIHYSYGVNSTEKGDLSSESTVSRIRTEHFPLTLESARPSHTSQYLCASSEGSGGSTDTQYFGPGTRLTVL.